Sequencing of this T cell receptor beta chain was carried out in a study of post-analysis software for immune sequencing data. As for this clonotype: What it binds is unknown.

Study-wide results and limits: Controls had significantly higher normalized Chao1 diversity than multiple sclerosis patients. Several TRBV segments (TRBV5-6, TRBV5-1 and TRBV20-1 among them) occurred more frequently in patients than in controls.

cDNA libraries of TCR beta carried unique molecular identifiers. The T cell input of roughly 0.95 to 10 million gave about half a million cDNA molecules. TCRdb ran MiXCR on the PCR reads and lists one entry per CDR3 protein. The repertoire includes about 770,000 distinct CDR3 sequences, 40% to 55% of them detected once, and roughly 4.4% sits in the top ten. The J segment lost 6 bases and the V segment lost 4 bases, leaving 6 bases of the junction unmatched. CDR1 DFQATT and CDR2 SNEGSKA come from the germline V gene (reference sequence). CDR3 length: 13 amino acids. V and J are TRBV20-1 and TRBJ2-7, with 10 bases aligning to TRBD1. This receptor was identified in a girl between 5 and 17 years old with multiple sclerosis. Input material: blood. The CDR3 protein is CSATPGTGVEQYF. CDR3 in DNA: TGCAGTGCTACCCCCGGGACAGGGGTCGAGCAGTACTTC.